This is a list of T cell receptor beta chains from one sample in a study of cytomegalovirus exposure and HLA in healthy donors. Clones were sequenced by immunoSEQ multiplex PCR, and TCRdb holds only the in-frame ones, with some missing. Of approximately 150,000 clones in the sample, about four fifths were seen once. Sequencing was carried out using PBMCs. The receptors stem from a woman between 18 and 30 years old in good health and CMV-seropositive. CDR3s include the opening cysteine and the closing phenylalanine or tryptophan. Fields, in order: V gene, clone size, CDR3 protein. The size entry is marked missing in some rows and otherwise reads once, few, many or a size class.

TRBV6-1 | . | CASSETTSGGPYEQYF
TRBV27 | . | CASSARLAGAGAYNEQFF
TRBV6-6 | . | CASSRGAAYEQYF
TRBV28 | few | CASSQGDTTYEQYF
TRBV7-8 | . | CASSLGAGGLTDTQYF
TRBV29-1 | . | CSVVGGGFGGLTYGYTF
TRBV18 | . | CASSPRQGTDEQYF
TRBV4-1 | . | CASSQPRTGNNEQFF
TRBV11-3 | . | CASSLEGRGESGELFF
TRBV2 | . | CASQGNNEQFF
TRBV7-9 | . | CASSFRRINEQFF
TRBV21-1 | few | CASISEETQYF
TRBV10-2 | few | CASSTSARTDTQYF
TRBV5-6 | . | CASSLGAGTSSQFF
TRBV28 | . | CASRTLGGGNSNQPQHF
TRBV9 | few | CASSLRGGAGDTDTQYF
TRBV9 | . | CASSGPGQGAYGYTF
TRBV5-1 | . | CASSLVQGSYEQYF
TRBV5-8 | . | CASSRDSDQPQHF
TRBV9 | . | CASSVASGTGLWEQYF
TRBV28 | . | CANSRGTDTQYF
TRBV19 | . | CASSPGQGYGYTF
TRBV9 | once | CASSGETGSSYEQYF
TRBV19 | . | CASSHWTELNTEAFF
TRBV27 | . | CASSLRQMAQGRETQYF
TRBV19 | . | CASTTGQLNTEAFF
TRBV29-1 | . | CSVDKNTEAFF
TRBV7-9 | once | CASSLLGRVYEQYF
TRBV7-2 | . | CASSLGLAENIQYF
TRBV6-5 | . | CASRRGGGYEQYF
TRBV5-1 | . | CASSLTVNSYEQYF
TRBV2 | . | CASSEVAGGNTEAFF
TRBV7-9 | . | CASTPGGSSGNTIYF
TRBV27 | once | CASSAGTSANYGYTF
TRBV27 | once | CASSPYTGLGNGLTF
TRBV30 | . | CAIDRGGNYGYTF
TRBV6-6 | . | CASSYSAQAEWETQYF
TRBV6-4 | . | CASSDSFRGKDNEQFF
TRBV5-4 | . | CASSLAREEAFF
TRBV4-1 | . | CASSQEPGQGIGKQYF
TRBV5-6 | once | CASSLRRAQYF
TRBV7-9 | . | CASSLSQGIYEQYF
TRBV2 | . | CASSPVTSAGELFF
TRBV6-1 | . | CASSESGGGYEQYF
TRBV28 | . | CASSFQAGNYEQYF
TRBV27 | . | CASSLRGLYEQYF
TRBV28 | . | CASSLRLAGTDTQYF
TRBV7-3 | . | CASSLKQGALDTQYF
TRBV27 | . | CASSRQGVNTEAFF
TRBV18 | . | CASSPSGRDRYTGELFF
TRBV4-3 | . | CASSQEGGTTEAFF